This T cell receptor (beta chain) was retrieved from a study of low-dose radiotherapy and immunotherapy resistance in tumors. In the study overall: Patients took aspirin (300 mg orally, daily) for four cycles beginning at cycle 1 day 1.

Alpha and beta chains were covered, as first-strand cDNA relied on TRAV- and TRBV-specific primers. With a V-primer adapter and a constant-region primer, TCRs were amplified for around 20 PCR cycles. MiXCR was run by TCRdb on the reads, yielding one entry per CDR3 protein. The sample includes roughly 60,000 distinct CDR3 sequences, around 27% seen only once; the top ten take around 6%. V lost 0 bases and J lost 0, with 15 bases in between. The CDR3 length is 17 residues. Germline CDR1 reads SGHRS; CDR2 reads YFSETQ. The time point was: before trial treatment. Eligibility required advanced solid tumors lacking tumor-infiltrating lymphocytes. This clonotype showed up many times.

The sample here was PBMCs, taken before treatment. The receptor was isolated from a male donor with prostate cancer. The V and J genes are TRBV5-1 and TRBJ1-1; D ambiguous. The CDR3 nucleotides read TGCGCCAGCAGCTTGGAGATAGTAGGTAGCGTGAACACTGAAGCTTTCTTT. Amino acids: CASSLEIVGSVNTEAFF.